This passage covers 26 T cell receptor beta chains from one sample sequenced in a study of blood T cell repertoires in COVID-19. Sequencing was performed with immunoSEQ multiplex PCR; in TCRdb, only in-frame clones are kept and a portion is missing. The sample carries roughly 230,000 clones, 65% to 85% recorded once. The sequencing sample was made of peripheral blood. These receptors were obtained from a man aged 45-65 years with active or convalescent COVID-19.

J is TRBJ1-5 and V is TRBV6-6; D is unresolved. V was shortened by 4 bases and J by 9 bases, with 7 bases between the two germline ends. CDR1 is MNHNY and CDR2 is SVGAGI in the germline V gene (reference sequence). The CDR3 length is 11 residues. The chain's CDR3 is CASSSGGPQHF. The DNA of the CDR3 is TGTGCCAGCAGTTCCGGAGGGCCCCAGCATTTT.

The chain joins TRBV24-1 to TRBJ2-1; D may be TRBD1 (7 bases). CDR1 and CDR2 (germline): KGHDR, SFDVKD. Trimming took off 3 bases at V and 0 bases at J, with 26 bases between the two ends. This CDR3 has 21 residues. The CDR3 DNA is TGTGCCACCAGTGATCCCCCCGGACAGGAAGAGGACGGGAGCTCCTACAATGAGCAGTTCTTC. Translated, it gives CATSDPPGQEEDGSSYNEQFF.

The V call is TRBV5-1, the J call TRBJ2-1, with 12 bases matching TRBD2. Germline assignment: CDR1 SGHRS and CDR2 YFSETQ. The CDR3 covers 18 residues. V was pared by 4 bases and J by 5 bases, with 13 bases of the junction left unmatched. In DNA form, the CDR3 reads TGCGCCAGCAGCGTCGGGCTAGCGGGGGGGCTACGGGACAATGAGCAGTTCTTC. Protein: CASSVGLAGGLRDNEQFF.

The genes are TRBV12-3 or TRBV12-4 and TRBJ1-5; D remains unclear. The ends were cut back, 5 bases at V and 5 bases at J, with 10 bases in the middle. The CDR3 has 13 amino acids. CDR3 in DNA: TGTGCCAGCAGTCGGTCGGCGGATCAGCCCCAGCATTTT. Encoded protein: CASSRSADQPQHF.

The chain employs TRBV2 and TRBJ1-5; 7 nucleotides align to TRBD1. The length of the CDR3 is 13 residues. Trimming took 6 bases from V and 13 from J; bases not matched to a gene: 12. In germline, CDR1 is SNHLY, CDR2 FYNNEI. The CDR3 here is CASRATTGAGQHF. In nucleotides, the CDR3 is TGTGCCAGCAGGGCGACCACAGGGGCAGGGCAGCATTTT.

The chain couples TRBV19 to TRBJ2-3; D is unclear. This CDR3 has 12 amino acids. V was cut by 3 bases and J by 6 bases, with 7 bases left in between. Germline V gene sequence: CDR1 LNHDA, CDR2 SQIVND (reference sequence). The DNA of the CDR3 is TGTGCCAGTAGTATTACATGGGATACGCAGTATTTT. It is translated as CASSITWDTQYF.

Only a few counts were recorded for this clone. This chain joins TRBV18 and TRBJ1-2, with D tentatively TRBD1 (6 bases). The CDR3 has 17 amino acids. The germline gives CDR1 KGHSH, CDR2 LQKENI. V shed 0 bases and J shed 0 bases, with 14 bases lying between them. DNA of the CDR3: TGTGCCAGCTCACCACCGGTGGGGGACAAAGCTAACTATGGCTACACCTTC. Residues: CASSPPVGDKANYGYTF.

J is TRBJ2-1 and V is TRBV11-2; 14 bases match TRBD2. CDR3 length: 16 amino acids. Germline CDR1 and CDR2: SGHAT and FQNNGV. J lost 7 bases, V lost 5 bases, and 7 bases had no gene match. The CDR3 is CASSIRLAGGPNEQFF. As DNA, the CDR3 is TGTGCCAGCAGCATACGACTAGCGGGGGGGCCGAATGAGCAGTTCTTC.

In its sample, this clone was seen once. This sequence joins TRBV27 and TRBJ1-6, with D perhaps TRBD1 (6 bases). The CDR3 is made up of 17 amino acids. Between the trimmed V and J ends, which lost 1 base and 0 bases, there was a span of 10 bases. CDR1 is MNHEY and CDR2 is SMNVEV in the germline V gene (reference sequence). CDR3 DNA: TGTGCCAGCAGTTTATTTCAGGGGAGCTCCTATAATTCACCCCTCCACTTT. This codes for CASSLFQGSSYNSPLHF.

The V call is TRBV19, the J call TRBJ2-3, with D unclear. Trimming removed 6 bases at V and 1 base at J, with 11 bases between. Germline lookup yields CDR1 LNHDA and CDR2 SQIVND (reference sequence). The CDR3 runs to 14 residues. CDR3 DNA: TGTGCCAGTAGCACTGCCACAGGCACAGATACGCAGTATTTT. Its translation is CASSTATGTDTQYF. Full variable domain (missing parts from reference TRBV19 and TRBJ2-3): DGGITQSPKYLFRKEGQNVTLSCEQNLNHDAMYWYRQDPGQGLRLIYYSQIVNDFQKGDIAEGYSVSREKKESFPLTVTSAQKNPTAFYLCASSTATGTDTQYFGPGTRLTVL.

This chain uses TRBV19 with TRBJ2-7; weak D call: TRBD1 (5 bases). CDR1 and CDR2 from the germline V gene are LNHDA and SQIVND (reference sequence). The CDR3 totals 13 residues. V was pared by 3 bases and J by 2 bases, with 8 bases between. The CDR3 spells CASSIQGPYEQYF. CDR3 bases: TGTGCCAGTAGTATCCAGGGTCCCTACGAGCAGTACTTC. The full variable domain, in which reference TRBV19 and TRBJ2-7 provide the parts outside the CDR3, is DGGITQSPKYLFRKEGQNVTLSCEQNLNHDAMYWYRQDPGQGLRLIYYSQIVNDFQKGDIAEGYSVSREKKESFPLTVTSAQKNPTAFYLCASSIQGPYEQYFGPGTRLTVT.

The chain employs TRBV6-2 or TRBV6-3 and TRBJ2-2; D not certain. The CDR3 extends over 14 amino acids. Trimming removed 2 bases from V and 1 base from J, with 5 bases in between. Germline V gene sequence: CDR1 MNHEY, CDR2 SVGEGT. CDR3 protein: CASSYTKNTGELFF. Here the CDR3 DNA reads TGTGCCAGCAGTTACACAAAGAACACCGGGGAGCTGTTTTTT.

This chain uses TRBV21-1 with TRBJ1-5; the D call of TRBD1 is as the table states it, not checked on the DNA. TRBV21-1 is flagged as a pseudogene. CDR3 length equals 19 residues. The DNA for the CDR3 is TGTGCCAGCAGCGTTTTCCGGGACAGGGCCTATCATGGGAATCAGCCCCAGCATTTT. It translates to CASSVFRDRAYHGNQPQHF.

This chain connects TRBV19 to TRBJ2-1; 9 bases are a match to TRBD1. The CDR3 length is 14 residues. Germline CDR1 LNHDA, CDR2 SQIVND (reference sequence). J gave up 11 bases and V 4 bases, and 9 bases lay outside the gene matches. DNA for the CDR3: TGTGCCAGTAGTACCCCCCGGGACAGGGCTCAGCAGTTCTTC. It codes for CASSTPRDRAQQFF.

Only one count was recorded for this clone. The rearrangement joins TRBV24-1 to TRBJ2-1, with D possibly TRBD2 on 6 matching bases. Germline V gene lookup returns CDR1 KGHDR and CDR2 SFDVKD. CDR3 length: 14 residues. The V and J ends lost 7 bases and 6 bases respectively, with 15 bases between them. In DNA form, the CDR3 reads TGTGCCACCAGGAGTCAGGGAGGCGTCAATGAGCAGTTCTTC. Translation gives CATRSQGGVNEQFF.

This sequence joins TRBV25-1 and TRBJ2-1, with 9 bases that match TRBD1. The CDR3 sequence is 15 residues long. Germline trimming cut 3 bases from V and 5 bases from J; bases unmatched to any gene: 5. Germline CDR1 is MGHDK and CDR2 is SYGVNS. The CDR3 reads CASSDPTGGDNEQFF. Written as DNA, the CDR3 is TGTGCCAGCAGTGACCCGACAGGGGGGGACAATGAGCAGTTCTTC.

This chain uses TRBV6-1 with TRBJ1-3, with TRBD1 as a possible D gene (5 bases). Looked up from germline, CDR1 is MNHNS and CDR2 is SASEGT. The CDR3 has 15 amino acids. V was cut by 1 base and J by 2 bases, with 9 bases left in between. This CDR3 is CASSEENRPGNTIYF. In DNA form, the CDR3 reads TGTGCCAGCAGTGAAGAAAACAGGCCTGGAAACACCATATATTTT.

The chain uses TRBV4-3 and TRBJ2-3; 8 bases fit TRBD2. CDR1 LGHNA and CDR2 YSLEER come from the germline V gene. The CDR3 is 15 amino acids. J gave up 4 bases and V 4 bases, and 7 bases lay outside the gene matches. Written as DNA, the CDR3 is TGCGCCAGCAGCCCCCAACGGGGGGGGTCAGATACGCAGTATTTT. As protein: CASSPQRGGSDTQYF.

V is TRBV30 and J is TRBJ2-7; 7 bases agree with TRBD1. V dropped 7 bases and J dropped 1; count of bases not matched to a gene: 4. From germline, CDR1 is GTSNPN and CDR2 SVGIG (reference sequence). The CDR3 length is 12 residues. CDR3 sequence: CALDRNSYEQYF. Written as DNA, the CDR3 is TGTGCCTTGGACAGGAATTCCTACGAGCAGTACTTC.

This chain connects TRBV5-8 to TRBJ2-3; the D is unclear. The CDR3 runs 13 residues. Trimming stripped 0 bases from V and 5 bases from J, with 7 bases between. Looked up from germline, CDR1 is SGHTS and CDR2 is YDEGEE. This CDR3 is CASSLGLGDTQYF. The CDR3 DNA reads TGTGCCAGCAGCTTGGGACTGGGAGATACGCAGTATTTT.

This chain links TRBV10-3 with TRBJ1-2, with 12 positions matching TRBD1. CDR1 and CDR2 (germline): ENHRY, SYGVKD. V gave up 6 bases and J gave up 6 bases; unmatched junction bases: 8. CDR3 size: 15 residues. The CDR3 here is CAIRAGTGGLDGYTF. CDR3 nucleotide sequence: TGTGCCATCAGGGCCGGGACAGGGGGCCTGGATGGCTACACCTTC.

The CDR3 nucleotides are TGTGCCAGCAGTCCTACAGGGCCGACCGGGGAGCTGTTTTTT. It encodes CASSPTGPTGELFF. The gene calls are TRBV6-5 and TRBJ2-2; possible D gene TRBD1, 6 bases. V shed 5 bases and J shed 5 bases, with 12 bases lying between them. The CDR3 is 14 amino acids. The germline V gene encodes CDR1 MNHEY and CDR2 SVGAGI.

The chain recombines TRBV5-6 with TRBJ2-7; D unresolved. Trimming removed 1 base from V and 3 bases from J, with 2 bases in between. CDR3 length: 11 amino acids. Germline assignment: CDR1 SGHDT and CDR2 YYEEEE. The CDR3 DNA reads as TGTGCCAGCAGCTTGTACTACGAGCAGTACTTC. Its protein is CASSLYYEQYF.

The V call is TRBV11-1, the J call TRBJ2-7; the D gene is possibly TRBD2 (7 bases). CDR1 and CDR2 (germline): SGHAT, FQDESV (reference sequence). CDR3 length: 12 amino acids. Trimming cost V 5 bases and J 5 bases, with 10 bases left between them. This CDR3 reads CASSGGGHEQYF. In DNA form, the CDR3 reads TGTGCCAGCAGCGGCGGGGGCCACGAGCAGTACTTC.

This sequence joins TRBV10-3 and TRBJ2-1; 12 nucleotides line up with TRBD2. V trimming: 0 bases; J trimming: 10 bases; junction bases outside the gene matches: 7. The germline CDR1 and CDR2 sequences are ENHRY and SYGVKD. The CDR3 loop spans 16 amino acids. The CDR3 nucleotides read TGTGCCATCAGTGAGTCGTGGACTAGCGGGGAGGGGGAGCAGTTCTTC. Amino acid sequence: CAISESWTSGEGEQFF.

V gene TRBV9 combines with J gene TRBJ2-7; the match to TRBD1 covers 10 bases. The ends lost 3 bases at V and 4 bases at J; junction bases unmatched: 10. The CDR3 has 16 residues. Looked up from germline, CDR1 is SGDLS and CDR2 is YYNGEE. CDR3 sequence reads: CASSEGDRGGPYEQYF. For the CDR3, the DNA is TGTGCCAGCAGCGAGGGGGACAGGGGAGGTCCTTACGAGCAGTACTTC.